This T cell receptor beta chain appears in the sequencing data of a study of early T cells in non-severe SARS-CoV-2 infection. For the study at large: Unsorted whole-blood RNA was sequenced in bulk, leaving chains unpaired. Study-wide findings and caveats: VDJdb matching, biased toward anti-spike CD8 responses, missed private and CD4 specificities.

The TCR library protocol attached unique molecular identifiers to the individual cDNA molecules. TCRdb reprocessed the 5' RACE reads with MiXCR, giving one entry per CDR3 protein. Seen here are around 100,000 distinct CDR3 sequences, roughly 17% observed once, and the top ten hold 1.3%. Comments on this clonotype: Its matching antigen is unknown.

The V and J ends lost 5 bases and 0 bases respectively, with 14 bases between them. The CDR3 loop spans 16 amino acids. Per the germline V gene, CDR1 is SGHAT and CDR2 is FQNNGV. The TCR comes from an adult who was a healthcare worker with PCR-confirmed SARS-CoV-2 infection or an uninfected control (not recorded which). The V gene is TRBV11-2, the J gene TRBJ2-1; TRBD2 is a possible D gene (6 bases). The sample consisted of whole blood. CDR3 loop: CASSLRGDSSYNEQFF. In DNA form, the CDR3 reads TGTGCCAGCAGCCTACGCGGGGATAGCTCCTACAATGAGCAGTTCTTC.